The rows below give T cell receptor beta chains drawn from one sample of a study of blood T cell repertoires in COVID-19. Libraries were prepared by immunoSEQ multiplex PCR; TCRdb keeps only in-frame clonotypes and omits some of them. This repertoire shows 21,000 or so clones, approximately 90% found once; its top ten account for about 10%. The sequenced material came from peripheral blood. The receptors shown here come from a human donor in a cohort sampled during active COVID-19. The donor label of this sample is uncertain. The CDR3 runs from the conserved cysteine through the conserved F or W. A D gene is named only where the DNA matches it firmly. Clone size appears in some rows only: once, few, many, or a class for an expanded clone.

j_gene	d_gene	abundance	v_gene	CDR3nt	CDR3aa
TRBJ1-1	TRBD1	NA	TRBV30	TGTGCCTTCGACAGGGGGAACACTGAAGCTTTCTTT	CAFDRGNTEAFF
TRBJ2-3	TRBD1	NA	TRBV5-1	TGCGCCAGCAGCCTCGGGACAGGCACAGATACGCAGTATTTT	CASSLGTGTDTQYF
TRBJ2-7	NA	NA	TRBV7-9	TGTGCCAGCAGCTTACAATACGAGCAGTACTTC	CASSLQYEQYF
TRBJ1-6	TRBD1	NA	TRBV6-1	TGTGCCAGCAGTGAAGGAGGGGGGACAGGGGTCGTCTCACCCCTCCACTTT	CASSEGGGTGVVSPLHF
TRBJ2-3	TRBD1	few	TRBV5-1	TGCGCCAGCAGCTCCGGACAGGGTGGCACAGATACGCAGTATTTT	CASSSGQGGTDTQYF
TRBJ1-6	NA	NA	TRBV10-1	TGCGCCAGCAGTGACGCTGGCGGCTCACCCCTCCACTTT	CASSDAGGSPLHF
TRBJ2-5	NA	NA	TRBV6-5	TGTGCCAGCAGTTACTCGTTCGGGGGAGGGGGGACCCAGTACTTC	CASSYSFGGGGTQYF
TRBJ2-1	NA	NA	TRBV11-3	TGTGCCAGCAGCTTAGTGACTGTTGTCGGTGTTCGCTCCTTGGGTGAGCAGTTCTTC	CASSLVTVVGVRSLGEQFF
TRBJ2-1	TRBD2	NA	TRBV4-1	TGCGCCAGCAGCCAAGAGTCGGCGGGAGGTAGCAACAATGAGCAGTTCTTC	CASSQESAGGSNNEQFF
TRBJ1-1	TRBD1	NA	TRBV2	TGTGCCAGCAGACTTACCGGGACAGGGGGGTTCACTGAAGCTTTCTTT	CASRLTGTGGFTEAFF
TRBJ1-5	TRBD1	NA	TRBV5-1	TGCGCCAGCAGCTTACGACAGGGACATAGCAATCAGCCCCAGCATTTT	CASSLRQGHSNQPQHF
TRBJ2-5	NA	NA	TRBV20-1	TGCAGTGCTAGTCCAGTGTACCAAGAGACCCAGTACTTC	CSASPVYQETQYF
TRBJ2-4	NA	NA	TRBV4-1	TGCGCCAGCAGCTACCCTGGCAGGGCCAAAAACATTCAGTACTTC	CASSYPGRAKNIQYF
TRBJ2-3	TRBD1	NA	TRBV27	TGTGCCAGCAGTAGAAGGGACAGGATTAATACGCAGTATTTT	CASSRRDRINTQYF
TRBJ1-1	NA	NA	TRBV6-1	TGTGCCAGCAGTGAACAAAAGAACACTGAAGCTTTCTTT	CASSEQKNTEAFF
TRBJ2-3	TRBD2	NA	TRBV5-1	TGCGCCAGCAGCTTAGCGGGATACACAGATACGCAGTATTTT	CASSLAGYTDTQYF
TRBJ1-2	NA	once	TRBV11-2	TGTGCCAGCAGCTCCCTGGGATATAGGGGCTATGGCTACACCTTC	CASSSLGYRGYGYTF
TRBJ2-1	TRBD1	NA	TRBV25-1	TGTGCCAGCAGTGTAGCCCGACAGGGGCTCAGGAATGAGCAGTTCTTC	CASSVARQGLRNEQFF
TRBJ2-1	TRBD2	NA	TRBV10-2	TGCGCCAGCACGGCTAGCGGGAGTTACGGCATTGAGCAGTTCTTC	CASTASGSYGIEQFF
TRBJ2-5	TRBD2	NA	TRBV6-1	TGTGCCAGCAGTGATAGGACTAGCGGGAGGCGGGTAGAGACCCAGTACTTC	CASSDRTSGRRVETQYF
TRBJ1-1	TRBD1	NA	TRBV19	TGTGCCAGTAGTATAGATCAGGGGGCTAAGAACACTGAAGCTTTCTTT	CASSIDQGAKNTEAFF
TRBJ2-3	TRBD2	NA	TRBV5-5	TGTGCCAGCAGCCGGTTCCACCTAGCGGGAGAGACAGATACGCAGTATTTT	CASSRFHLAGETDTQYF
TRBJ2-2	NA	NA	TRBV7-2	TGTGCCAGCAGCTTAGTGGTAGTTAGGGGCGGGGAGCTGTTTTTT	CASSLVVVRGGELFF
TRBJ2-1	NA	NA	TRBV11-3	TGTGCCAGCAGCCCCTCAGGCGTTTACAATGAGCAGTTCTTC	CASSPSGVYNEQFF
TRBJ1-1	NA	NA	TRBV11-1	TGTGCCAGCAGACGGTCACGACAGAACACTGAAGCTTTCTTT	CASRRSRQNTEAFF
TRBJ2-5	TRBD2	NA	TRBV3-1/TRBV3-2	TGTGCCAGCGGAAATAGCGGGAGCTCGAAGACCCAGTACTTC	CASGNSGSSKTQYF
TRBJ2-6	NA	NA	TRBV12-5	TGTGCTAGTGGTTTGGCCTTCTCCCCAGACGTCCTGACTTTC	CASGLAFSPDVLTF
TRBJ2-5	NA	NA	TRBV7-3	TGTGCCAGCAGCTTAATTGAGCGGGAGACCCAGTACTTC	CASSLIERETQYF
TRBJ2-1	NA	NA	TRBV30	TGTGCCTATACGACCTATCCCGGGACTCCCTTATACAATGAGCAGTTCTTC	CAYTTYPGTPLYNEQFF
TRBJ2-1	TRBD2	NA	TRBV2	TGTGCCAGCAGTGAGATAGCGGGAGGGGACAATGAGCAGTTCTTC	CASSEIAGGDNEQFF
TRBJ2-4	NA	NA	TRBV2	TGTGCCAGCAGTGGGGTAGAGGAAAACATTCAGTACTTC	CASSGVEENIQYF
TRBJ1-1	NA	NA	TRBV21-1	TGTGCCAGCAGCAAAGTCGGGACAGGTAGGACTGAAGCTTTCTTT	CASSKVGTGRTEAFF
TRBJ1-2	NA	few	TRBV18	TGTGCCAGCTCACCACCGGGGGGGCGCACCGGCTACACCTTC	CASSPPGGRTGYTF
TRBJ2-3	NA	NA	TRBV28	TGTGCCAGCAGTTTAGGGGCCCGGGGCACAGATACGCAGTATTTT	CASSLGARGTDTQYF
TRBJ2-2	NA	NA	TRBV18	TGTGCCAGCTCACCGGGCATCACCGGGGAGCTGTTTTTT	CASSPGITGELFF
TRBJ2-7	TRBD1	few	TRBV11-2	TGTGCCAGCAGCTTTAGGGACAGGTCACGCGAGCAGTACTTC	CASSFRDRSREQYF
TRBJ2-1	TRBD2	NA	TRBV28	TGTGCCAGCAGCTTACCGGGGGGCTACAATGAGCAGTTCTTC	CASSLPGGYNEQFF
TRBJ1-6	TRBD1	NA	TRBV5-1	TGCGCCAGCAGCCGGGACAGCAATAATTCACCCCTCCACTTT	CASSRDSNNSPLHF
TRBJ2-5	TRBD2	NA	TRBV27	TGTGCCAGCAGTCCAAGGGTAGCGGGAGTGGAGGAGACCCAGTACTTC	CASSPRVAGVEETQYF